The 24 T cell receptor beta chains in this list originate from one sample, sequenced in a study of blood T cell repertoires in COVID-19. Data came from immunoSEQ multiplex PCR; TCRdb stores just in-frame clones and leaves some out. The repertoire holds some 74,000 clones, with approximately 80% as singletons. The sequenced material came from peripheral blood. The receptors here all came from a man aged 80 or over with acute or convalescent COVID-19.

CDR3 nucleotide sequence: TGTGCCAGCAGCCAAGCAGCGCGAACTGAAGCTTTCTTT. It specifies CASSQAARTEAFF. The chain links TRBV14 to TRBJ1-1; D is unclear. The ends were cut back, 1 base at V and 5 bases at J, with 8 bases in the middle. The CDR3 has 13 amino acids. The germline CDR1 and CDR2 sequences are SGHDN and FVKESK.

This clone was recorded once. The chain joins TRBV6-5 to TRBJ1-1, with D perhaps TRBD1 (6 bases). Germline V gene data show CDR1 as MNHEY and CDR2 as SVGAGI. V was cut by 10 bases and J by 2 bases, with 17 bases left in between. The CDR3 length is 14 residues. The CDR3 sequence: CATSGGAINTEAFF. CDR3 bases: TGTGCCACCTCTGGGGGGGCTATAAACACTGAAGCTTTCTTT.

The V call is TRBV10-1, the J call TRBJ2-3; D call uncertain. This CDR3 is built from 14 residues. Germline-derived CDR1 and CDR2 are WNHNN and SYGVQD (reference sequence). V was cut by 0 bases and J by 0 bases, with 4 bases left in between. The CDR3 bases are TGCGCCAGCAGTGAGTCGCAGAGCACAGATACGCAGTATTTT. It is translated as CASSESQSTDTQYF.

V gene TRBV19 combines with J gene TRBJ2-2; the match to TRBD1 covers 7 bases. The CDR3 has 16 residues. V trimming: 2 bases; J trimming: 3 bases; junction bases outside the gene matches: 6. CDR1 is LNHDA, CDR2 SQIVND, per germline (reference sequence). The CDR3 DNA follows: TGTGCCAGTAGTATACCTCTAGGGGGCCACACCGGGGAGCTGTTTTTT. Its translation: CASSIPLGGHTGELFF.

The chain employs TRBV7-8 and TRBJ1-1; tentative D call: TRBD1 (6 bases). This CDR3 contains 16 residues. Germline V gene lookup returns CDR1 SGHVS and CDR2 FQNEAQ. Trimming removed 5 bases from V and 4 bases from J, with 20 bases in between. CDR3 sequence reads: CASSTTIQGRGTEAFF. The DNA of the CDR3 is TGTGCCAGCAGCACGACTATACAGGGTAGGGGCACTGAAGCTTTCTTT.

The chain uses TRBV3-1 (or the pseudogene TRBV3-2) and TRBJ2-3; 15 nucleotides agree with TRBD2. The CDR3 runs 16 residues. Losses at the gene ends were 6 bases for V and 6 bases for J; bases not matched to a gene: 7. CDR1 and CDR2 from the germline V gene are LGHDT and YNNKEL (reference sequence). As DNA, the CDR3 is TGTGCCAGCAGTCCCCTTGGACTAGCGGGAGGGGATACGCAGTATTTT. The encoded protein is CASSPLGLAGGDTQYF.

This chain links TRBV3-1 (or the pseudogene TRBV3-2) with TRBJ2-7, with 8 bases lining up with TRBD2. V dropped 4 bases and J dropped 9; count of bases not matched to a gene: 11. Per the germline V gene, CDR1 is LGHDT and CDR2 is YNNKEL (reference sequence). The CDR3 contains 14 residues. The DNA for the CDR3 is TGTGCCAGCAGCCCCCCCGGGGGGGCAGGGTGGCAGTACTTC. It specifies CASSPPGGAGWQYF.

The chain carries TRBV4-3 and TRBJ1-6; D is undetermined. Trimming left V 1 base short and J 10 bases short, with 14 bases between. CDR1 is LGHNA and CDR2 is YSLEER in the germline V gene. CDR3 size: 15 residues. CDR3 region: CASSQVWGAGSPLHF. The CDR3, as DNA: TGCGCCAGCAGCCAAGTTTGGGGAGCGGGGTCACCCCTCCACTTT.

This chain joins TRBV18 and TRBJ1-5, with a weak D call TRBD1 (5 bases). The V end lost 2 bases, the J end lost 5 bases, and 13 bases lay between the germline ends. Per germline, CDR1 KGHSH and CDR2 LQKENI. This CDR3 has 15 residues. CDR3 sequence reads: CASSPGAAFDQPQHF. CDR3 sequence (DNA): TGTGCCAGCTCACCAGGGGCAGCTTTCGATCAGCCCCAGCATTTT.

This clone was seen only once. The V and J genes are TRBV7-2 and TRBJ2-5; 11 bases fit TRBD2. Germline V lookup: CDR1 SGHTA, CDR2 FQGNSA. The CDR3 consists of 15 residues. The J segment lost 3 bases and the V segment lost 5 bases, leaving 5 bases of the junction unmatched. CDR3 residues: CASSKGLAGEETQYF. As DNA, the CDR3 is TGTGCCAGCAGCAAAGGACTAGCGGGCGAAGAGACCCAGTACTTC.

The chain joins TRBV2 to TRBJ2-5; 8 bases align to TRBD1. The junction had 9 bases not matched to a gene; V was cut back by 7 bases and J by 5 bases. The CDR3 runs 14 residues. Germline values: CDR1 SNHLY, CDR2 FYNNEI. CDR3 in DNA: TGTGCCAGCATCAGACAGGGGATAGCGGAGACCCAGTACTTC. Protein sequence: CASIRQGIAETQYF.

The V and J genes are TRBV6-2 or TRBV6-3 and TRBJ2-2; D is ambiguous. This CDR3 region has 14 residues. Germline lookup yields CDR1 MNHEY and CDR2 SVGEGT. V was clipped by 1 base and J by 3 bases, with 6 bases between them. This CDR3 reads CASSYWHYTGELFF. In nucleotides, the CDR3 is TGTGCCAGCAGTTACTGGCATTACACCGGGGAGCTGTTTTTT.

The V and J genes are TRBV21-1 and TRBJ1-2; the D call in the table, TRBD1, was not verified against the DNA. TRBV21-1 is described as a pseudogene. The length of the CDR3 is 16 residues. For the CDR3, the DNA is TGTGCCAGCAGACTGGGCAGGGGACATACCAACTATGGCTACACCTTC. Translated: CASRLGRGHTNYGYTF.

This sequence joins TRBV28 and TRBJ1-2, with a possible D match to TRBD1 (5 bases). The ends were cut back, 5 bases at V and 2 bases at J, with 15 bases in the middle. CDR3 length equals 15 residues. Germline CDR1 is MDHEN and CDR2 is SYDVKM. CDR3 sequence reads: CASSRVQRGNYGYTF. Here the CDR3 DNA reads TGTGCCAGCAGTAGGGTCCAAAGGGGCAACTATGGCTACACCTTC.

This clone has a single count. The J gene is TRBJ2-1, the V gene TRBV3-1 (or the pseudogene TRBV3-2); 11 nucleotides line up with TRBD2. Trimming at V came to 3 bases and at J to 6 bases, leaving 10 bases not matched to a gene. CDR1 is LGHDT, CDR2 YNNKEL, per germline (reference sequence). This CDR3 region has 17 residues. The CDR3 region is CASSQEGSGRAGNEQFF. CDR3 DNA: TGTGCCAGCAGCCAGGAGGGTAGCGGGAGGGCGGGCAATGAGCAGTTCTTC.

In DNA, the CDR3 is TGTGCCAGCAGTCCAACGACAGGGTTCGTAATAGCGTCCTATAATTCACCCCTCCACTTT. Protein sequence: CASSPTTGFVIASYNSPLHF. The rearrangement links TRBV27 to TRBJ1-6; 7 bases match TRBD1. V trimming: 5 bases; J trimming: 1 base; junction bases outside the gene matches: 17. The CDR3 consists of 20 residues. Germline-derived CDR1 and CDR2 are MNHEY and SMNVEV (reference sequence).

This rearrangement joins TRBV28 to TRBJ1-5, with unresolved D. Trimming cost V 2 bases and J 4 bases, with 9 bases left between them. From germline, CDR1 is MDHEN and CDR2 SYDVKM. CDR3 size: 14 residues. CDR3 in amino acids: CASSLINSNQPQHF. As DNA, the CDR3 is TGTGCCAGCAGTTTAATAAACAGTAATCAGCCCCAGCATTTT.

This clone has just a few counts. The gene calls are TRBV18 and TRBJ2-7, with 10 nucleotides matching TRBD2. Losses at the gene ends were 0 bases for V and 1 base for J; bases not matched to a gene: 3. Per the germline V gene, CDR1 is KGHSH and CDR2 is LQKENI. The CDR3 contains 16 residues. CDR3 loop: CASSPPSGRWSYEQYF. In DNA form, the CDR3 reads TGTGCCAGCTCACCACCTAGCGGGAGGTGGTCCTACGAGCAGTACTTC.

Here the CDR3 reads CASSVLGSGSRGNTEAFF. The DNA for the CDR3 is TGTGCCAGCAGCGTCTTAGGTTCTGGGAGCCGGGGGAACACTGAAGCTTTCTTT. This sequence joins TRBV9 and TRBJ1-1; D is ambiguous. V lost 2 bases and J lost 1, with 21 bases in between. The germline V gene encodes CDR1 SGDLS and CDR2 YYNGEE. The CDR3 contains 18 residues. Full variable domain (remainder filled in from reference TRBV9 and TRBJ1-1): DSGVTQTPKHLITATGQRVTLRCSPRSGDLSVYWYQQSLDQGLQFLIQYYNGEERAKGNILERFSAQQFPDLHSELNLSSLELGDSALYFCASSVLGSGSRGNTEAFFGQGTRLTVV.

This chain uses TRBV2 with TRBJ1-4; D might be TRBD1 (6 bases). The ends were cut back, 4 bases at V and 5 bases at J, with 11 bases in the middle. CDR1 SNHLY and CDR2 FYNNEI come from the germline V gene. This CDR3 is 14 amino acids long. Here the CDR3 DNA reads TGTGCCAGCAGTGTTCAGGGGACGAATGAAAAACTGTTTTTT. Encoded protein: CASSVQGTNEKLFF.

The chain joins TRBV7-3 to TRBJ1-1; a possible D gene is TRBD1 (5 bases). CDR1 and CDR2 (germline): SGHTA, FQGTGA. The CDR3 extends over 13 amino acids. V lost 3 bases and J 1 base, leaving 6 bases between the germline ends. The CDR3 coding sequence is TGTGCCAGCAGCTTCGGGGGGAACACTGAAGCTTTCTTT. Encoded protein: CASSFGGNTEAFF.

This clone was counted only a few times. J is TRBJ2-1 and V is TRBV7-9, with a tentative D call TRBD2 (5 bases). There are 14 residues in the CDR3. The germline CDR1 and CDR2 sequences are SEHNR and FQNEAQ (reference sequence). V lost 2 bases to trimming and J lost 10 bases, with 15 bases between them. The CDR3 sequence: CASSLSLRPGEQFF. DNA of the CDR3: TGTGCCAGCAGCTTAAGCCTACGACCGGGAGAGCAGTTCTTC.

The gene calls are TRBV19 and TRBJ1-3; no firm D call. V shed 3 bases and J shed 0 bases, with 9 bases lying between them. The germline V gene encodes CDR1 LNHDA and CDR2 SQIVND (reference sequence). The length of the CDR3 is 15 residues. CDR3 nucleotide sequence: TGTGCCAGTAGTATCCCTGGACTCTCTGGAAACACCATATATTTT. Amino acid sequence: CASSIPGLSGNTIYF.

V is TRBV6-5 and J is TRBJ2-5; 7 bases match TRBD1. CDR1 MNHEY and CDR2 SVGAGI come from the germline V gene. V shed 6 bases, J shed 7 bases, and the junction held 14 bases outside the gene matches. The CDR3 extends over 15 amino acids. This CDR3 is CASSPGQISSRTQYF. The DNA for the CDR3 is TGTGCCAGCAGCCCGGGACAGATAAGTTCGAGGACCCAGTACTTC.